This T cell receptor (beta chain) was sequenced in a study of cytomegalovirus exposure and HLA in healthy donors. Germline CDR1 and CDR2: LNHDA and SQIVND (reference sequence). J was trimmed by 9 bases and V by 5 bases; bases with no gene match: 16. The CDR3 has 17 amino acids. This clone came up once. The PCR ran on 60 Vbeta and 13 Jbeta primers. Only in-frame clones appear in the TCRdb table, and some are missing; sequencing was by immunoSEQ multiplex PCR. The table has some 150,000 clones, about four fifths seen once; the top ten hold 3.5% to 5.5%. The origin of this receptor is a woman aged 40 to 55 in good health and CMV-seropositive. The sample taken for sequencing was PBMCs. This chain uses TRBV19 with TRBJ2-2, with TRBD2 identical over 9 bases. The CDR3 DNA reads as TGTGCCAGTAGTCACCTACCGGGACTAGCTCTGAACCGGGAGCTGTTTTTT. The encoded protein is CASSHLPGLALNRELFF.